This T cell receptor (beta chain) stems from a study of cytomegalovirus exposure and HLA in healthy donors. PCR employed 60 Vbeta and 13 Jbeta primers. Sequencing was performed with immunoSEQ multiplex PCR; in TCRdb, only in-frame clones are kept and a portion is missing. The top ten clones hold around 1% of a sample with 200,000 to 250,000 clones, around 88% of them seen once. This clone was detected only a few times. The CDR3 loop spans 13 amino acids. The germline CDR1 and CDR2 sequences are SGHTA and FQGNSA. The germline V and J ends were trimmed by 7 bases and 4 bases, with 13 bases remaining between them.

The sequenced sample was PBMCs. This sequence originates from a woman aged 18-30 years in good health and CMV-seronegative. The J gene is TRBJ2-5, the V gene TRBV7-2; D call uncertain. CDR3 nucleotides: TGTGCCAGCACCCCGTCTGGGCGAGAGACCCAGTACTTC. Amino acid sequence: CASTPSGRETQYF.